This T cell receptor (beta chain) is drawn from a study of blood T cell repertoires in COVID-19. Study information: The origin of the acute and convalescent COVID-19 samples was the United States, Italy and Spain.

This clone has just a few counts. The repertoire was sequenced with immunoSEQ multiplex PCR; TCRdb's copy has only in-frame clones and lacks some. The table lists 320,000 or so clones, around 90% of them singletons. Participants had their cohort set by participant-reported clinical history. Recovered status applied to Cohort 3 donors who had two consecutive negative PCRs. It also applied to those with clearance or with symptom resolution. V dropped 4 bases and J dropped 2 bases, with 11 bases sitting between them. CDR3 length: 15 amino acids. Germline V gene lookup returns CDR1 MNHEY and CDR2 SVGAGI. The sequence was obtained from a man between 60 and 75 years old who had recovered from COVID-19. Sequencing was performed on PBMCs or T cells enriched from blood (not recorded which). V usage is TRBV6-5 and J usage is TRBJ2-2, with D tentatively TRBD2 (6 bases). CDR3 in amino acids: CASSSGLLNTGELFF. DNA of the CDR3: TGTGCCAGCAGTTCGGGACTTTTAAACACCGGGGAGCTGTTTTTT.